This TCR beta chain stems from a study of cytomegalovirus exposure and HLA in healthy donors. Whole-study context: Caucasian-associated ancestry cluster membership applied to about 83% of about 370 genotyped donors. Study outcomes and limitations: Associated with HLA alleles at 0.05 false discovery rate in a later analysis were fewer than 20,000 TCR beta sequences.

With regard to this clone: What it recognizes is unknown.

Trimming took off 5 bases at V and 5 bases at J, with 9 bases between the two ends. The CDR3 is 12 residues long. Germline V gene sequence: CDR1 SGHAT, CDR2 FQNNGV. 60 Vbeta and 13 Jbeta primers were used in PCR. Some clones are missing from TCRdb's copy, which holds only in-frame ones; the method was immunoSEQ multiplex PCR. Here the sample table reports around 70,000 clones. The sequencing sample was made of PBMCs. This TCR came from a female donor in good health and CMV-seropositive. This chain joins TRBV11-2 and TRBJ2-5; D is unresolved. The CDR3, as DNA: TGTGCCAGCAGCCTCACGCAGGAGACCCAGTACTTC. Translating gives CASSLTQETQYF.